This TCR beta chain originates from a study of technical replicates of blood from a handful of donors. Trimming removed 5 bases from V and 4 bases from J; junction bases left unmatched: 11. This CDR3 has 18 residues. Germline assignment: CDR1 SGHVS and CDR2 FQNEAQ. Assay used: immunoSEQ multiplex PCR; TCRdb lists only in-frame clones, some missing. The sample holds tens of thousands of clones, approximately 94% seen once. This receptor was taken from a human donor in good health. Some clones in this sample may be carry-over from other donors' samples. The sequencing sample was made of PBMCs. V and J are TRBV7-8 and TRBJ2-2, with TRBD2 identical over 12 bases. CDR3 DNA sequence: TGTGCCAGCAGCCTTTGGGTCGCTAGCGGGGGGGGCACCGGGGAGCTGTTTTTT. Protein sequence: CASSLWVASGGGTGELFF.